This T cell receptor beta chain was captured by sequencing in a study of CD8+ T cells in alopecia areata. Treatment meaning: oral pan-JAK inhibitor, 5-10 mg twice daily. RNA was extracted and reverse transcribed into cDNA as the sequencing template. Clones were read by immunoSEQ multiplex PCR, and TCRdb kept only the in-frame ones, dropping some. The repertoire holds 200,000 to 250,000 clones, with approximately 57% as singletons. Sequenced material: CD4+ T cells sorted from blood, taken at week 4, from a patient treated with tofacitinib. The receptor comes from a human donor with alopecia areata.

CDR3 residues: CASSPSLGEDTQYF. CDR3 bases: TGTGCCAGCAGCCCCTCCCTGGGAGAAGATACGCAGTATTTT. This chain links TRBV7-2 with TRBJ2-3; D may be TRBD2 (5 bases). The V gene lost 5 bases and the J gene lost 5 bases, with 14 bases spanning the gap. This CDR3 has 14 residues. The V gene's germline CDR1 is SGHTA and CDR2 FQGNSA. The full variable domain, in which reference TRBV7-2 and TRBJ2-3 provide the parts outside the CDR3, is GAGVSQSPSNKVTEKGKDVELRCDPISGHTALYWYRQSLGQGLEFLIYFQGNSAPDKSGLPSDRFSAERTGGSVSTLTIQRTQQEDSAVYLCASSPSLGEDTQYFGPGTRLTVL.